These 9 T cell receptor beta chains share one sample of origin, sequenced in a study of regulatory T cells in long-lasting Graves disease (dated by TCRdb to the early 2020s). The receptor library was made with multiplex PCR. The sequencer listed for this sample is Illumina HiSeq 4000. CDR3 regions were amplified by Arm-PCR with iRepertoire HTBI primers to construct TCR beta libraries. The public reads were quality trimmed at Q25 with fastp and then assembled into clones with MiXCR by TCRdb, keeping productive beta chains. Rows are unified per CDR3 protein, each entry keeping the most common DNA and genes. The sample table lists hundreds of thousands of distinct CDR3 sequences, around a fifth of them with a count of one. The biggest ten clones account for 10% to 15% of the sample. According to the study, the label for this sample's time point signals: persistent/refractory GD, antithyroid drugs over 5 years with positive TRAb. RNA was extracted from PBMCs in TRIzol for both TCR sequencing and RNA sequencing.

Sequenced here: peripheral blood mononuclear cells (PBMCs), sampled when the disease was refractory, from a patient treated with antithyroid drugs. The source of these receptors is a female donor with Graves disease.

This clonotype was recorded a few times. This sequence joins TRBV20-1 and TRBJ2-7; TRBD1 matches at 11 bases. Germline loops: CDR1 DFQATT, CDR2 SNEGSKA (reference sequence). Trimming cost V 1 base and J 4 bases; bases outside gene matches: 6. This CDR3 contains 15 residues. This CDR3 is CSARVWDRGEYEQYF. CDR3 nucleotides: TGCAGTGCTAGAGTATGGGACAGGGGGGAATACGAGCAGTACTTC.

The V gene is TRBV7-9, the J gene TRBJ2-2, with D possibly matching TRBD2 (5 bases). The CDR3 totals 12 residues. Germline V gene data show CDR1 as SEHNR and CDR2 as FQNEAQ (reference sequence). DNA of the CDR3: TGTGCTGTCATAGGACTCACCGGGGAGCTGTTTTTT. Protein: CAVIGLTGELFF.

This clonotype was counted many times. This chain uses TRBV5-1 with TRBJ1-1; tentative D call: TRBD1 (5 bases). The ends were cut back, 4 bases at V and 7 bases at J, with 26 bases in the middle. Germline CDR1 and CDR2: SGHRS and YFSETQ. There are 17 residues in the CDR3. Written as DNA, the CDR3 is TGCGCCAGCAGCGCTCCAGGGCAGAGTGATAAAACACTTGAAGCTTTCTTT. It codes for CASSAPGQSDKTLEAFF.

As regards this clonotype: The junction departs from the called germline gene at one end, perhaps through a read error. The chain joins TRBV5-5 to TRBJ1-5; 7 bases agree with TRBD1. CDR3 size: 13 residues. Germline V gene lookup returns CDR1 SGHKS and CDR2 YYEKEE (reference sequence). This CDR3 reads CASSTGSNQLQHF. The CDR3 DNA reads TGTGCCAGCTCGACAGGGAGCAATCAGCTCCAGCATTTT.

This sequence joins TRBV20-1 and TRBJ1-5, with D unclear. Trimming removed 5 bases at V and 5 bases at J, with 16 bases between. Germline CDR1 and CDR2: DFQATT and SNEGSKA (reference sequence). The CDR3 has 14 residues. The CDR3 DNA reads TGCAGTGCTGCGGCCCCCGGTGGCTATCAGCCCCAGCATTTT. Translation: CSAAAPGGYQPQHF.

The chain recombines TRBV5-6 with TRBJ1-4; D is unresolved. The CDR3 totals 15 residues. Germline lookup yields CDR1 SGHDT and CDR2 YYEEEE. Trimming pared 1 base from V and 4 bases from J, leaving 11 bases between. CDR3 sequence (DNA): TGTGCCAGCAGCTTGAGGTCCGGGGTTAATGAAAAACTGTTTTTT. Translation gives CASSLRSGVNEKLFF.

Regarding this clonotype: Being one base from a much bigger clone, this may be a read error. The chain's CDR3 is CASSFGYNNQPQHF. The CDR3 nucleotides are TGTGCCAGCAGTTTCGGTTATAACAATCAGCCCCAGCATTTT. The J gene is TRBJ1-5, the V gene TRBV27, with no clear D. Between the trimmed V and J ends, which lost 3 bases and 3 bases, there was a span of 9 bases. The CDR3 length is 14 residues. Per germline, CDR1 MNHEY and CDR2 SMNVEV (reference sequence).

This clonotype was picked up a small number of times. This chain joins TRBV7-3 and TRBJ1-1; tentative D call: TRBD1 (6 bases). Germline values: CDR1 SGHTA, CDR2 FQGTGA. Trimming shortened V by 5 bases and J by 2 bases, and 9 bases separated the two germline ends. The CDR3 has 13 residues. In DNA, the CDR3 is TGTGCCAGCAGCGGACAGCCAAACACTGAAGCTTTCTTT. Translation gives CASSGQPNTEAFF.

Ten or more counts support this clonotype. The V call is TRBV12-3 or TRBV12-4, the J call TRBJ1-6; no definite D call. V was clipped by 5 bases and J by 7 bases, with 12 bases between them. The CDR3 length is 14 residues. CDR3 sequence (DNA): TGTGCCAGCAGTCCCGGACGGGTAAATTCACCCCTCCACTTT. Its translation: CASSPGRVNSPLHF.